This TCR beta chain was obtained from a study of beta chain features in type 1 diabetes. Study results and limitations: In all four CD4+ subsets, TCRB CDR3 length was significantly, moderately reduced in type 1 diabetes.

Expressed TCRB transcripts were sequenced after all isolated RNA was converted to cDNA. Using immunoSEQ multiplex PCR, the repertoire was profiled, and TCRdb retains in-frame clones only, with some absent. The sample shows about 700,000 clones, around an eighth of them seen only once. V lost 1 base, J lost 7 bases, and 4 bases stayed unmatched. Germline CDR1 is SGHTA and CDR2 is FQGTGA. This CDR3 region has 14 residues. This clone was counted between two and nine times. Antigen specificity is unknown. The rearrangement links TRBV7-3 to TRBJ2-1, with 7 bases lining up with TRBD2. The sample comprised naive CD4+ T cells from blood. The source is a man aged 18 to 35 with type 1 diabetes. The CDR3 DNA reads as TGTGCCAGCAGCTTAAACAGCGGGGTAAATGAGCAGTTCTTC. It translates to CASSLNSGVNEQFF.